The rows below give T cell receptor beta chains drawn from one sample of a study of identical twins. From the 5' RACE reads, TCRdb called clonotypes with MiXCR, one entry per CDR3 protein. The sample records hundreds of thousands of distinct CDR3 sequences, 21% being singletons. These records were also assigned to another study, of T cells expressing NK-cell markers.

Sequencing was done on a sample of PBMCs. These TCRs come from a woman aged 18-35 years in good health. CDR3s leave out the opening cysteine and the closing phenylalanine or tryptophan. The order of the fields is clone size, J gene, V gene, CDR3 protein. Some rows have no size entry. The others give once, few or many, or a class for an expanded clone.

clone size: few
J gene: TRBJ1-4
V gene: TRBV5-1
CDR3 protein: ASSLRGPSTNEKLF

clone size: many
J gene: TRBJ2-7
V gene: TRBV12-3/TRBV12-4
CDR3 protein: ASSPNRDYTGEQY

clone size: few
J gene: TRBJ2-5
V gene: TRBV12-3/TRBV12-4
CDR3 protein: ASSDRVAETQY

clone size: many
J gene: TRBJ1-1
V gene: TRBV20-1
CDR3 protein: SASGTGRTEAF

clone size: once
J gene: TRBJ2-7
V gene: TRBV3-1
CDR3 protein: ASSPHRGKPYEQY

clone size: few
J gene: TRBJ1-6
V gene: TRBV6-2/TRBV6-3
CDR3 protein: ASSYYETANSPLH

clone size: NA
J gene: TRBJ1-6
V gene: TRBV9
CDR3 protein: ASSVEDRGRHSPLH

clone size: NA
J gene: TRBJ1-5
V gene: TRBV29-1
CDR3 protein: SAMTQSNQPQH

clone size: NA
J gene: TRBJ1-2
V gene: TRBV4-3
CDR3 protein: ASSQDLQVDGYT

clone size: NA
J gene: TRBJ2-1
V gene: TRBV20-1
CDR3 protein: SATFRDRRNEQF

clone size: few
J gene: TRBJ2-3
V gene: TRBV29-1
CDR3 protein: SVRRQGTDTQY

clone size: many
J gene: TRBJ1-1
V gene: TRBV11-2
CDR3 protein: ASSSGTLGTEAF

clone size: NA
J gene: TRBJ2-7
V gene: TRBV12-3/TRBV12-4
CDR3 protein: ASSTAGGAYEQY

clone size: few
J gene: TRBJ2-3
V gene: TRBV6-4
CDR3 protein: ASSGDYTDTQY

clone size: many
J gene: TRBJ2-3
V gene: TRBV29-1
CDR3 protein: STEGYTDTQY

clone size: many
J gene: TRBJ1-2
V gene: TRBV4-2
CDR3 protein: ASSPVRGQPVYGYT

clone size: NA
J gene: TRBJ2-1
V gene: TRBV12-3/TRBV12-4
CDR3 protein: ASSPPSGRNNEQF

clone size: once
J gene: TRBJ2-3
V gene: TRBV6-1
CDR3 protein: ASRVDYTDTQY

clone size: few
J gene: TRBJ2-2
V gene: TRBV6-2/TRBV6-3
CDR3 protein: ASSRANRGSGELF

clone size: many
J gene: TRBJ2-5
V gene: TRBV4-3
CDR3 protein: ASSPRFAGEDTQETQY

clone size: NA
J gene: TRBJ2-5
V gene: TRBV5-1
CDR3 protein: ASRSATGGAGETQY

clone size: NA
J gene: TRBJ2-3
V gene: TRBV5-1
CDR3 protein: ASGWSSTDTQY

clone size: few
J gene: TRBJ1-2
V gene: TRBV20-1
CDR3 protein: SASLTVRGYT

clone size: NA
J gene: TRBJ1-5
V gene: TRBV20-1
CDR3 protein: SASGGSQQH

clone size: few
J gene: TRBJ2-7
V gene: TRBV10-3
CDR3 protein: AISAVEGNYEQY

clone size: NA
J gene: TRBJ2-3
V gene: TRBV7-2
CDR3 protein: ASSLSTGTRGGMDTQY

clone size: NA
J gene: TRBJ2-3
V gene: TRBV29-1
CDR3 protein: SVDGDFRTDTQY

clone size: many
J gene: TRBJ2-7
V gene: TRBV20-1
CDR3 protein: SATKGLADLFEQY

clone size: NA
J gene: TRBJ2-3
V gene: TRBV3-1
CDR3 protein: ASSPSDRGTYTDTQY

clone size: few
J gene: TRBJ2-1
V gene: TRBV20-1
CDR3 protein: SASGSGRGNEQF

clone size: NA
J gene: TRBJ2-6
V gene: TRBV14
CDR3 protein: ASSRLLAGGTGANVLT

clone size: few
J gene: TRBJ2-3
V gene: TRBV5-1
CDR3 protein: ASSLFAQSGTDTQY

clone size: NA
J gene: TRBJ2-7
V gene: TRBV12-3/TRBV12-4
CDR3 protein: ASSKGQGAYEQY

clone size: NA
J gene: TRBJ2-3
V gene: TRBV12-3/TRBV12-4
CDR3 protein: ASSFVRGLTDTQY

clone size: few
J gene: TRBJ2-3
V gene: TRBV20-1
CDR3 protein: SADHRLGTDTQY

clone size: few
J gene: TRBJ2-5
V gene: TRBV6-1
CDR3 protein: ASKTGWQETQY

clone size: few
J gene: TRBJ2-7
V gene: TRBV12-3/TRBV12-4
CDR3 protein: ASRQLGIEQY

clone size: many
J gene: TRBJ2-1
V gene: TRBV11-2
CDR3 protein: ASSFFYNEQF

clone size: NA
J gene: TRBJ1-1
V gene: TRBV6-5
CDR3 protein: ASGERYTEAF

clone size: NA
J gene: TRBJ2-3
V gene: TRBV7-2
CDR3 protein: ASSLGGRVPSTDTQY

clone size: many
J gene: TRBJ1-2
V gene: TRBV28
CDR3 protein: ASSLLVPGFYGYT

clone size: few
J gene: TRBJ1-2
V gene: TRBV7-9
CDR3 protein: ASSVGYGYT

clone size: NA
J gene: TRBJ2-5
V gene: TRBV15
CDR3 protein: ATSRTSGFQETQY

clone size: NA
J gene: TRBJ2-7
V gene: TRBV20-1
CDR3 protein: SARAHRDSPYEQY

clone size: many
J gene: TRBJ2-1
V gene: TRBV12-3/TRBV12-4
CDR3 protein: ASTAFRAGVHEQF

clone size: NA
J gene: TRBJ1-2
V gene: TRBV20-1
CDR3 protein: SIAGAGGRVYT

clone size: NA
J gene: TRBJ2-1
V gene: TRBV4-2
CDR3 protein: ASSPRSGVETENLYNEQF

clone size: NA
J gene: TRBJ2-2
V gene: TRBV5-1
CDR3 protein: ASSLAGDAELF